These T cell receptor beta chains were read from a single sample in a study of beta chain bispecific antibodies for T cell cancers. No antigens are known for them. In TCRdb, the 5' RACE reads were re-called with MiXCR into one record per CDR3 protein. The sample consists of just over 20,000 distinct CDR3 sequences, approximately 2.4% of them appearing once. Source material: healthy donor T cells cultured with leukemia cells. Source of these receptors: a human donor in good health. Some clones in this sample may be carry-over from other donors' samples. The CDR3 runs from the conserved cysteine through the conserved F or W. Fields, in order: clone size, D gene, J gene, V gene, CDR3 protein, CDR3 DNA. The D gene is left open where the match is weak. Not all rows give a size; the values are once, few, many and, for expanded clones, a class.

clone size: medium-sized; D gene: TRBD1; J gene: TRBJ1-1; V gene: TRBV20-1; CDR3 protein: CSAKTGGAYTEAFF; CDR3 DNA: TGCAGTGCTAAGACAGGGGGCGCGTATACTGAAGCTTTCTTT
clone size: -; D gene: -; J gene: TRBJ1-6; V gene: TRBV5-6; CDR3 protein: CASSSGPNNSPLHF; CDR3 DNA: TGTGCCAGCAGCTCCGGACCGAATAATTCACCCCTCCACTTT
clone size: many; D gene: TRBD1; J gene: TRBJ1-1; V gene: TRBV30; CDR3 protein: CAWSIGQGNTEAFF; CDR3 DNA: TGTGCCTGGAGTATAGGACAGGGCAACACTGAAGCTTTCTTT
clone size: many; D gene: -; J gene: TRBJ1-2; V gene: TRBV27; CDR3 protein: CASSLYSNYGYTF; CDR3 DNA: TGTGCCAGCAGTTTATACTCTAACTATGGCTACACCTTC
clone size: -; D gene: -; J gene: TRBJ2-1; V gene: TRBV19; CDR3 protein: CASSIFADSYNEQFF; CDR3 DNA: TGTGCCAGTAGTATTTTTGCTGACTCCTACAATGAGCAGTTCTTC
clone size: few; D gene: TRBD2; J gene: TRBJ2-1; V gene: TRBV7-9; CDR3 protein: CASSISGGADNEQFF; CDR3 DNA: TGTGCCAGCAGCATTAGCGGGGGAGCTGACAATGAGCAGTTCTTC
clone size: many; D gene: -; J gene: TRBJ1-2; V gene: TRBV29-1; CDR3 protein: CSVEDSGATNYGYTF; CDR3 DNA: TGCAGCGTTGAAGATAGCGGGGCTACTAACTATGGCTACACCTTC
clone size: many; D gene: -; J gene: TRBJ2-7; V gene: TRBV6-5; CDR3 protein: CASSDRDGNSYEQYF; CDR3 DNA: TGTGCCAGCAGTGACCGGGACGGGAACTCCTACGAGCAGTACTTC
clone size: many; D gene: -; J gene: TRBJ1-5; V gene: TRBV12-3/TRBV12-4; CDR3 protein: CASSSMHESNQPQHF; CDR3 DNA: TGTGCCAGCAGTTCCATGCACGAGAGCAATCAGCCCCAGCATTTT
clone size: -; D gene: -; J gene: TRBJ2-7; V gene: TRBV5-1; CDR3 protein: CASSSFAGVSSYEQYF; CDR3 DNA: TGCGCCAGCAGCTCTTTTGCCGGGGTCAGCTCCTACGAGCAGTACTTC
clone size: few; D gene: -; J gene: TRBJ2-7; V gene: TRBV30; CDR3 protein: CAWSGKSYEQYF; CDR3 DNA: TGTGCCTGGAGTGGGAAATCCTACGAGCAGTACTTC
clone size: many; D gene: -; J gene: TRBJ1-2; V gene: TRBV11-2; CDR3 protein: CASSFLRGPQGGYTF; CDR3 DNA: TGTGCCAGCAGCTTCCTGCGTGGGCCGCAGGGAGGCTACACCTTC
clone size: many; D gene: TRBD1; J gene: TRBJ2-7; V gene: TRBV7-9; CDR3 protein: CASSRGTGGGKTYEQYF; CDR3 DNA: TGTGCCAGCAGCAGAGGGACAGGGGGCGGAAAAACCTACGAGCAGTACTTC
clone size: -; D gene: TRBD1; J gene: TRBJ1-2; V gene: TRBV20-1; CDR3 protein: CSARGDLIGGIGYTF; CDR3 DNA: TGCAGTGCTAGGGGAGACTTGATAGGGGGCATCGGCTACACCTTC
clone size: many; D gene: -; J gene: TRBJ1-2; V gene: TRBV7-9; CDR3 protein: CASSEQGAYGYTF; CDR3 DNA: TGTGCCAGCAGCGAACAGGGTGCCTATGGCTACACCTTC
clone size: many; D gene: TRBD1; J gene: TRBJ2-5; V gene: TRBV12-3/TRBV12-4; CDR3 protein: CASSSNPGQGEETQYF; CDR3 DNA: TGTGCCAGCAGTTCGAACCCGGGACAGGGGGAAGAGACCCAGTACTTC
clone size: many; D gene: -; J gene: TRBJ2-7; V gene: TRBV2; CDR3 protein: CASSGSYEQYF; CDR3 DNA: TGTGCCAGCAGTGGGAGCTACGAGCAGTACTTC
clone size: many; D gene: -; J gene: TRBJ2-7; V gene: TRBV20-1; CDR3 protein: CSAREAGSYEQYF; CDR3 DNA: TGCAGTGCTAGGGAGGCAGGATCCTACGAGCAGTACTTC
clone size: many; D gene: -; J gene: TRBJ2-1; V gene: TRBV3-1; CDR3 protein: CASRDNNEQFF; CDR3 DNA: TGTGCCAGCAGAGATAACAATGAGCAGTTCTTC
clone size: many; D gene: -; J gene: TRBJ1-5; V gene: TRBV3-1; CDR3 protein: CASSPGSGYQPQHF; CDR3 DNA: TGTGCCAGCAGCCCCGGTTCGGGCTATCAGCCCCAGCATTTT
clone size: many; D gene: -; J gene: TRBJ1-2; V gene: TRBV20-1; CDR3 protein: CSAPTGFYGYTF; CDR3 DNA: TGCAGTGCCCCGACAGGCTTCTATGGCTACACCTTC
clone size: many; D gene: -; J gene: TRBJ1-3; V gene: TRBV20-1; CDR3 protein: CSASVVGRGPETGNTIYF; CDR3 DNA: TGCAGTGCTAGTGTGGTTGGGAGGGGCCCCGAGACTGGAAACACCATATATTTT
clone size: many; D gene: -; J gene: TRBJ2-6; V gene: TRBV10-2; CDR3 protein: CASSGWETSGANVLTF; CDR3 DNA: TGCGCCAGCAGTGGCTGGGAGACCTCTGGGGCCAACGTCCTGACTTTC
clone size: many; D gene: TRBD1; J gene: TRBJ2-1; V gene: TRBV5-1; CDR3 protein: CASSQTGGPYNEQFF; CDR3 DNA: TGCGCCAGCAGTCAGACAGGGGGCCCCTACAATGAGCAGTTCTTC
clone size: many; D gene: TRBD2; J gene: TRBJ2-2; V gene: TRBV10-2; CDR3 protein: CASSELASGDSGELFF; CDR3 DNA: TGCGCCAGCAGTGAGTTGGCTAGCGGGGATAGCGGGGAGCTGTTTTTT
clone size: many; D gene: -; J gene: TRBJ2-3; V gene: TRBV28; CDR3 protein: CASSPWTVRDTQYF; CDR3 DNA: TGTGCCAGCAGTCCGTGGACAGTTCGCGATACGCAGTATTTT
clone size: many; D gene: TRBD1; J gene: TRBJ1-2; V gene: TRBV5-6; CDR3 protein: CASSQGRQGVYGYTF; CDR3 DNA: TGTGCCAGCAGCCAAGGACGACAGGGAGTTTATGGCTACACCTTC
clone size: many; D gene: TRBD2; J gene: TRBJ2-7; V gene: TRBV9; CDR3 protein: CASSAGGTSYEQYF; CDR3 DNA: TGTGCCAGCAGCGCCGGGGGGACCTCCTACGAGCAGTACTTC
clone size: many; D gene: TRBD1; J gene: TRBJ2-1; V gene: TRBV6-5; CDR3 protein: CASSIGQGVLREQFF; CDR3 DNA: TGTGCCAGCAGTATCGGACAGGGGGTACTAAGGGAGCAGTTCTTC
clone size: few; D gene: TRBD1; J gene: TRBJ1-1; V gene: TRBV6-6; CDR3 protein: CASSSGQATEAFF; CDR3 DNA: TGTGCCAGCAGTTCCGGACAGGCCACTGAAGCTTTCTTT
clone size: many; D gene: -; J gene: TRBJ2-5; V gene: TRBV4-1; CDR3 protein: CASSQTPGLGETQYF; CDR3 DNA: TGCGCCAGCAGCCAGACACCGGGACTGGGTGAGACCCAGTACTTC
clone size: few; D gene: -; J gene: TRBJ1-2; V gene: TRBV10-3; CDR3 protein: CAISESGSSAGDTNYGYTF; CDR3 DNA: TGTGCCATCAGTGAGTCGGGATCGTCGGCCGGGGATACTAACTATGGCTACACCTTC
clone size: many; D gene: -; J gene: TRBJ1-1; V gene: TRBV9; CDR3 protein: CASRAWSNTEAFF; CDR3 DNA: TGTGCCAGCAGGGCCTGGTCGAACACTGAAGCTTTCTTT
clone size: many; D gene: -; J gene: TRBJ1-5; V gene: TRBV28; CDR3 protein: CASSPTEGLGNQPQHF; CDR3 DNA: TGTGCCAGCAGCCCCACCGAGGGCTTGGGCAATCAGCCCCAGCATTTT
clone size: -; D gene: -; J gene: TRBJ1-1; V gene: TRBV19; CDR3 protein: CASSIGGGNTEAFF; CDR3 DNA: TGTGCCAGTAGTATAGGAGGCGGAAACACTGAAGCTTTCTTT
clone size: many; D gene: -; J gene: TRBJ1-1; V gene: TRBV9; CDR3 protein: CASRRGSGGRDTEAFF; CDR3 DNA: TGTGCCAGCAGGAGAGGGAGCGGGGGACGAGATACTGAAGCTTTCTTT
clone size: many; D gene: -; J gene: TRBJ2-7; V gene: TRBV3-1; CDR3 protein: CASSQSVTYEQYF; CDR3 DNA: TGTGCCAGCAGCCAGTCCGTTACCTACGAGCAGTACTTC
clone size: many; D gene: -; J gene: TRBJ2-1; V gene: TRBV19; CDR3 protein: CASSIGPNEQFF; CDR3 DNA: TGTGCCAGTAGTATAGGACCCAATGAGCAGTTCTTC
clone size: few; D gene: -; J gene: TRBJ1-3; V gene: TRBV5-1; CDR3 protein: CASSLEEGNTIYF; CDR3 DNA: TGCGCCAGCAGCTTGGAGGAAGGAAACACCATATATTTT
clone size: many; D gene: TRBD2; J gene: TRBJ2-3; V gene: TRBV7-8; CDR3 protein: CASSPKAGGPSDTQYF; CDR3 DNA: TGTGCCAGCAGCCCCAAAGCGGGGGGGCCTTCAGATACGCAGTATTTT
clone size: -; D gene: TRBD2; J gene: TRBJ2-3; V gene: TRBV11-3; CDR3 protein: CASRYSGAATDTQYF; CDR3 DNA: TGTGCCAGCAGGTATAGCGGGGCCGCCACAGATACGCAGTATTTT
clone size: many; D gene: -; J gene: TRBJ1-1; V gene: TRBV27; CDR3 protein: CATRTASEAFF; CDR3 DNA: TGTGCCACCCGGACAGCGTCTGAAGCTTTCTTT
clone size: many; D gene: -; J gene: TRBJ1-4; V gene: TRBV5-1; CDR3 protein: CASSLGEKLFF; CDR3 DNA: TGCGCCAGCAGCTTGGGTGAAAAACTGTTTTTT
clone size: many; D gene: -; J gene: TRBJ2-2; V gene: TRBV5-4; CDR3 protein: CASNDPGTGELFF; CDR3 DNA: TGTGCCAGCAACGACCCTGGGACCGGGGAGCTGTTTTTT
clone size: many; D gene: -; J gene: TRBJ2-5; V gene: TRBV30; CDR3 protein: CAWESGFTSPFQETQYF; CDR3 DNA: TGTGCCTGGGAGTCAGGTTTTACCTCTCCATTTCAAGAGACCCAGTACTTC
clone size: -; D gene: -; J gene: TRBJ1-2; V gene: TRBV19; CDR3 protein: CASTTSPGSGYTF; CDR3 DNA: TGTGCCAGTACTACAAGCCCCGGATCTGGCTACACCTTC
clone size: few; D gene: -; J gene: TRBJ2-7; V gene: TRBV19; CDR3 protein: CASSETRISEQYF; CDR3 DNA: TGTGCCAGTAGTGAAACCAGGATTTCCGAGCAGTACTTC
clone size: -; D gene: -; J gene: TRBJ1-5; V gene: TRBV19; CDR3 protein: CASSVGGNQPQHF; CDR3 DNA: TGTGCCAGTAGTGTAGGAGGCAATCAGCCCCAGCATTTT
clone size: -; D gene: TRBD1; J gene: TRBJ1-2; V gene: TRBV5-1; CDR3 protein: CASAGQTYGYTF; CDR3 DNA: TGCGCCAGCGCGGGACAGACATATGGCTACACCTTC
clone size: many; D gene: TRBD1; J gene: TRBJ1-1; V gene: TRBV19; CDR3 protein: CASSPYTDRATEAFF; CDR3 DNA: TGTGCCAGTAGTCCCTACACCGACAGGGCCACTGAAGCTTTCTTT
clone size: -; D gene: TRBD1; J gene: TRBJ2-3; V gene: TRBV20-1; CDR3 protein: CSASPGKGGTDTRYF; CDR3 DNA: TGCAGTGCTAGCCCCGGGAAAGGGGGCACAGATACGCGGTATTTT
clone size: many; D gene: TRBD1; J gene: TRBJ2-7; V gene: TRBV5-4; CDR3 protein: CASSQDRLSSYEQYF; CDR3 DNA: TGTGCCAGCAGTCAGGACAGGTTGAGCTCCTACGAGCAGTACTTC
clone size: many; D gene: -; J gene: TRBJ1-5; V gene: TRBV5-1; CDR3 protein: CASSLDGESQPQHF; CDR3 DNA: TGCGCCAGCAGCTTGGACGGGGAAAGTCAGCCCCAGCATTTT
clone size: many; D gene: TRBD1; J gene: TRBJ2-6; V gene: TRBV7-9; CDR3 protein: CASFDRGHRSGANVLTF; CDR3 DNA: TGTGCCAGTTTCGACAGGGGCCACCGCTCTGGGGCCAACGTCCTGACTTTC
clone size: many; D gene: TRBD2; J gene: TRBJ2-1; V gene: TRBV2; CDR3 protein: CASSDLAGDYNEQFF; CDR3 DNA: TGTGCCAGCAGTGATTTGGCGGGGGACTACAATGAGCAGTTCTTC
clone size: many; D gene: -; J gene: TRBJ2-7; V gene: TRBV15; CDR3 protein: CATSRDVSSYEQYF; CDR3 DNA: TGTGCCACCAGCAGAGATGTCAGCTCCTACGAGCAGTACTTC
clone size: medium-sized; D gene: TRBD1; J gene: TRBJ1-2; V gene: TRBV20-1; CDR3 protein: CSASLGGPGYTF; CDR3 DNA: TGCAGTGCTAGTTTAGGGGGCCCAGGCTACACCTTC
clone size: many; D gene: TRBD1; J gene: TRBJ1-1; V gene: TRBV7-9; CDR3 protein: CASSLLSADRVNTEAFF; CDR3 DNA: TGTGCCAGCAGCTTACTCTCGGCCGACAGGGTGAACACTGAAGCTTTCTTT
clone size: many; D gene: TRBD2; J gene: TRBJ2-5; V gene: TRBV10-2; CDR3 protein: CASSLGLAGLRETQYF; CDR3 DNA: TGCGCCAGCAGTTTGGGGCTAGCGGGGTTACGGGAGACCCAGTACTTC
clone size: -; D gene: -; J gene: TRBJ2-1; V gene: TRBV19; CDR3 protein: CASSIGDWLQEQFF; CDR3 DNA: TGTGCCAGTAGTATAGGGGACTGGCTGCAGGAGCAGTTCTTC